The rows below give T cell receptor beta chains drawn from one sample of a study of CD8+ T cells in alopecia areata. Produced via immunoSEQ multiplex PCR; TCRdb's table is partial and in-frame only. Among fewer than 250,000 clones listed, approximately 56% were seen once. Sequenced material: CD4+ T cells sorted from blood, taken at week 4, from a patient treated with tofacitinib. These receptors were collected from a human donor with alopecia areata. CDR3s include the opening cysteine and the closing phenylalanine or tryptophan. The order of the fields is clone size, CDR3 length, D gene, V gene, J gene, CDR3 protein, CDR3 DNA. D genes are given only for firm matches. Some rows have no size entry. The others give once, few or many, or a class for an expanded clone.

.	14	.	TRBV30	TRBJ2-3	CAWRSGASTDTQYF	TGTGCCTGGCGTAGCGGCGCCAGCACAGATACGCAGTATTTT
.	15	.	TRBV29-1	TRBJ2-3	CSVETRQVSTDTQYF	TGCAGCGTTGAAACTCGACAGGTCAGCACAGATACGCAGTATTTT
.	19	.	TRBV6-1	TRBJ2-6	CASSEMGGGVGSGANVLTF	TGTGCCAGCAGTGAAATGGGTGGAGGGGTCGGCTCTGGGGCCAACGTCCTGACTTTC
few	14	.	TRBV5-1	TRBJ2-7	CASSRWTGAGEQYF	TGCGCCAGCAGCCGGTGGACAGGAGCGGGCGAGCAGTACTTC
.	10	TRBD2	TRBV20-1	TRBJ2-5	CCAGGETQYF	TGCTGCGCGGGGGGAGAGACCCAGTACTTC
.	17	.	TRBV19	TRBJ2-6	CASSSPARSSGANVLTF	TGTGCCAGTAGTTCCCCCGCCCGCAGCTCTGGGGCCAACGTCCTGACTTTC
.	15	TRBD2	TRBV2	TRBJ2-1	CASRGTSGRYNEQFF	TGTGCCAGCAGGGGGACTAGCGGGCGCTACAATGAGCAGTTCTTC
.	16	.	TRBV6-1	TRBJ2-1	CASSEVAGLSYNEQFF	TGTGCCAGCAGTGAAGTTGCAGGGCTCTCCTACAATGAGCAGTTCTTC
.	14	.	TRBV4-2	TRBJ1-5	CASSQAGIQQPQHF	TGTGCCAGCAGCCAAGCAGGGATTCAGCAGCCCCAGCATTTT
.	15	.	TRBV30	TRBJ2-7	CAWSAVGVSSYEQYF	TGTGCCTGGAGCGCCGTGGGGGTTAGCTCCTACGAGCAGTACTTC
.	14	.	TRBV14	TRBJ2-5	CASSHRAVQETQYF	TGTGCCAGCAGCCACCGAGCGGTCCAAGAGACCCAGTACTTC
few	14	.	TRBV6-5	TRBJ2-3	CASTGLGGTDTQYF	TGTGCCAGCACCGGCCTTGGGGGCACAGATACGCAGTATTTT
.	11	.	TRBV28	TRBJ1-2	CASGDNYGYTF	TGTGCCAGCGGAGATAACTATGGCTACACCTTC
.	14	.	TRBV7-2	TRBJ2-1	CASSLRFLYNEQFF	TGTGCCAGCAGCTTAAGGTTTCTTTACAATGAGCAGTTCTTC
.	14	TRBD1	TRBV30	TRBJ1-3	CAWRLGTAGNTIYF	TGTGCCTGGAGGCTAGGGACAGCCGGAAACACCATATATTTT
.	14	.	TRBV27	TRBJ1-1	CASSSAIDRTKAFF	TGTGCCAGCAGTTCCGCTATCGACAGGACCAAAGCTTTCTTT
.	13	.	TRBV5-1	TRBJ1-2	CASSFGTDYGYTF	TGCGCCAGCAGCTTCGGGACTGATTATGGCTACACCTTC
.	13	TRBD1	TRBV29-1	TRBJ2-3	CSEATGATDTQYF	TGCAGCGAAGCGACAGGGGCCACAGATACGCAGTATTTT
.	14	.	TRBV30	TRBJ2-7	CAWISAEPPYEQYF	TGTGCCTGGATCTCCGCGGAGCCCCCCTACGAGCAGTACTTC
.	13	.	TRBV7-9	TRBJ2-4	CASSSQRGGIQYF	TGTGCCAGCAGCTCACAAAGGGGGGGCATTCAGTACTTC
.	14	.	TRBV9	TRBJ1-2	CASSAQVLNYGYTF	TGTGCCAGCAGCGCGCAGGTGTTAAACTATGGCTACACCTTC
.	15	TRBD1	TRBV6-5	TRBJ2-4	CASSYTGGAKNIQYF	TGTGCCAGCAGTTACACAGGGGGTGCCAAAAACATTCAGTACTTC
.	15	TRBD2	TRBV7-9	TRBJ2-1	CASSHPGTSGNEQFF	TGTGCCAGCAGCCATCCGGGGACTAGCGGCAATGAGCAGTTCTTC
.	15	.	TRBV5-5	TRBJ2-2	CASSLESRITGELFF	TGTGCCAGCAGCTTGGAATCTAGGATTACCGGGGAGCTGTTTTTT
few	13	.	TRBV29-1	TRBJ2-7	CSVHRGGSYEQYF	TGCAGCGTCCACAGGGGGGGATCCTACGAGCAGTACTTC
.	13	.	TRBV6-5	TRBJ2-2	CASDRLRTGELFF	TGTGCCAGCGACAGGCTGAGGACCGGGGAGCTGTTTTTT
.	14	.	TRBV6-6	TRBJ1-1	CASTETVMNTEAFF	TGTGCCAGCACCGAGACAGTCATGAACACTGAAGCTTTCTTT
.	14	.	TRBV5-1	TRBJ2-5	CASSESPAGETQYF	TGCGCCAGCAGCGAGTCTCCAGCGGGTGAGACCCAGTACTTC
few	13	TRBD1	TRBV7-9	TRBJ2-5	CASSRGQAETQYF	TGTGCCAGCAGCCGAGGACAGGCGGAGACCCAGTACTTC
.	15	.	TRBV30	TRBJ1-5	CACSNLGPVKQPQHF	TGTGCCTGTTCCAACTTGGGGCCGGTCAAGCAGCCCCAGCATTTT
few	11	.	TRBV6-5	TRBJ1-2	CASSLEGGYTF	TGTGCCAGCAGTCTGGAGGGGGGCTACACCTTC
.	16	TRBD1	TRBV2	TRBJ2-3	CASSVSMDRGTDTQYF	TGTGCCAGCAGTGTTTCAATGGACAGGGGGACAGATACGCAGTATTTT
.	16	TRBD2	TRBV4-2	TRBJ2-2	CASSPLAGRTTGELFF	TGTGCCAGCAGCCCTCTAGCGGGACGGACCACCGGGGAGCTGTTTTTT
.	13	.	TRBV30	TRBJ1-1	CAWSTRMNTEAFF	TGTGCCTGGAGTACAAGGATGAACACTGAAGCTTTCTTT
.	15	.	TRBV5-4	TRBJ1-2	CASSFGQGGGTMGTF	TGTGCCAGCAGCTTCGGCCAGGGTGGGGGCACTATGGGCACCTTC
few	14	TRBD1	TRBV29-1	TRBJ2-7	CSVTRDRITYEQYF	TGCAGCGTGACCCGGGACAGAATAACCTACGAGCAGTACTTC
.	15	TRBD1	TRBV5-1	TRBJ2-1	CASSQNMGQSNEQFF	TGCGCCAGCAGCCAGAATATGGGACAGAGTAATGAGCAGTTCTTC